This is a list of T cell receptor beta chains from one sample in a study of blood T cell repertoires in COVID-19. Profiling relied on immunoSEQ multiplex PCR, and the TCRdb table lists in-frame clones only, not all of them. The table includes about 140,000 clones, 88% detected once. Material: peripheral blood. These receptors all stem from a woman aged 55-75 years with acute or convalescent COVID-19. Both conserved end residues are part of each CDR3. D genes are given only for firm matches. For some rows the clone size is stated as once, few or many, or as a class when expanded; others skip it.

j_gene | v_gene | abundance | d_gene | CDR3aa | CDR3nt
TRBJ1-2 | TRBV7-8 | NA | TRBD1 | CASSLGQGNYGYTF | TGTGCCAGCAGCTTAGGACAGGGCAACTATGGCTACACCTTC
TRBJ2-1 | TRBV3-1/TRBV3-2 | NA | NA | CASSQAQLGSPFF | TGTGCCAGCAGCCAAGCCCAGTTGGGGAGCCCGTTCTTC
TRBJ2-5 | TRBV2 | few | TRBD2 | CASSSIAGGRQETQYF | TGTGCCAGCAGCTCTATAGCGGGGGGCCGACAAGAGACCCAGTACTTC
TRBJ2-2 | TRBV30 | NA | NA | CAWRTDQNTGELFF | TGTGCCTGGAGGACAGACCAGAACACCGGGGAGCTGTTTTTT
TRBJ2-5 | TRBV6-1 | NA | TRBD1 | CASSAFLLRTGTETQYF | TGTGCCAGCAGTGCCTTTTTACTCCGGACAGGGACGGAGACCCAGTACTTC
TRBJ2-2 | TRBV7-2 | NA | NA | CASSLDRVGTGELFF | TGTGCCAGCAGCTTAGACAGGGTTGGCACCGGGGAGCTGTTTTTT
TRBJ2-5 | TRBV7-2 | NA | NA | CASSPLWGRETQYF | TGTGCCAGCAGCCCATTGTGGGGGCGCGAGACCCAGTACTTC
TRBJ1-5 | TRBV18 | NA | TRBD1 | CASSRIPGQGGRPQHF | TGTGCCAGCTCACGAATCCCGGGACAGGGGGGTAGGCCCCAGCATTTT
TRBJ1-1 | TRBV19 | NA | NA | CASSTAVGRNTEAFF | TGTGCCAGTAGTACCGCAGTTGGGAGAAACACTGAAGCTTTCTTT
TRBJ2-5 | TRBV7-2 | NA | NA | CASSLVIQETQYF | TGTGCCAGCAGCTTAGTAATCCAAGAGACCCAGTACTTC
TRBJ2-5 | TRBV2 | NA | TRBD1 | CASSEDRGLPETQYF | TGTGCCAGCAGTGAAGACAGGGGTTTACCAGAGACCCAGTACTTC
TRBJ1-6 | TRBV18 | NA | NA | CASSPAGSDSPLHF | TGTGCCAGCTCACCAGCAGGGTCGGATTCACCCCTCCACTTT
TRBJ1-2 | TRBV7-8 | NA | NA | CASSLSSGVGYTF | TGTGCCAGCAGCTTATCCTCAGGGGTCGGCTACACCTTC
TRBJ1-6 | TRBV5-6 | NA | TRBD1 | CASSLRDSNSPLHF | TGTGCCAGCAGCTTGAGGGACAGTAATTCACCCCTCCACTTT
TRBJ2-5 | TRBV5-1 | once | NA | CASSSRLASIQETQHF | TGCGCCAGCAGCTCGAGGCTAGCGAGTATTCAAGAGACCCAGCACTTC